These T cell receptor beta chains were read from a single sample in a study of T cells in Graves' hyperthyroidism and ophthalmopathy. MiXCR, applied by TCRdb to the multiplex PCR reads, yields one record per CDR3 protein. The sample shows more than 550,000 distinct CDR3 sequences, just under 45% of them seen only once. Sequencing used peripheral blood or thyroid tissue (not recorded which). The source is an adult man with Graves' disease, either hyperthyroidism or ophthalmopathy (not recorded which). Each CDR3 is given with its conserved first and last residue. D genes are given only for firm matches. Not all rows give a size; the values are once, few, many and, for expanded clones, a class.

TRBJ2-2,NA,TRBV29-1,NA,TGCAGCGTTGAAAATAAAGTGTCCGGGGAGCTGTTTTTT,CSVENKVSGELFF
TRBJ1-5,NA,TRBV7-9,NA,TGTGCCAGCAGCCAAGAAGACGATAGCAATCAGCCCCAGCATTTT,CASSQEDDSNQPQHF
TRBJ1-6,NA,TRBV7-9,NA,TGTGCCAGCAGCCCCCCCGGGGATACACCCCTCCACTTT,CASSPPGDTPLHF
TRBJ2-3,NA,TRBV25-1,few,TGTGCCAGCAGTGCGGTGGATACGCAGTATTTT,CASSAVDTQYF
TRBJ1-3,NA,TRBV7-9,once,TGTGCCAGCAGATCGAGGGGCCTGAACACCATATATTTT,CASRSRGLNTIYF
TRBJ1-1,TRBD1,TRBV29-1,many,TGCAGCGTTGCACAGGGGAGCTATATGAACACTGAAGCTTTCTTT,CSVAQGSYMNTEAFF
TRBJ1-2,NA,TRBV25-1,once,TGTGCTAGAGACCAGGGGCGATATGGCTACACCTTC,CARDQGRYGYTF
TRBJ1-4,NA,TRBV2,NA,TGTGCCAGCGACAGAATCGTCAGTGAAAAACTGTTTTTT,CASDRIVSEKLFF
TRBJ2-7,TRBD2,TRBV20-1,NA,TGCAGTGCCGTCCTAGCGGGAGGGTTCAGCAACGAGCAGTACTTC,CSAVLAGGFSNEQYF
TRBJ1-2,NA,TRBV20-1,NA,TGCAGTGCCCCCCCCGGGGGTCAGGATGGCTACACCTTC,CSAPPGGQDGYTF
TRBJ1-2,TRBD1,TRBV7-9,many,TGTGCCAGCAGCAGAGGGGGCTCGTATGGCTACACCTTC,CASSRGGSYGYTF
TRBJ1-6,NA,TRBV7-3,many,TGTGCCAGCAGCTTAACCCAGACCGGGCATGGGTCACCCCTCCACTTT,CASSLTQTGHGSPLHF
TRBJ1-1,NA,TRBV12-3/TRBV12-4,NA,TGTGCCAGCAGCCAAGAGGTTAGGGGAGGCGAAGCTTTCTTT,CASSQEVRGGEAFF
TRBJ2-3,TRBD1,TRBV2,NA,TGTGCCAGTAGATACTGGGACAGGGGTTCCGCAGATACGCAGTATTTT,CASRYWDRGSADTQYF
TRBJ1-5,NA,TRBV20-1,NA,TGCAGTGCTAGAGATGGGGGAGACAATCAGCCCCAGCATTTT,CSARDGGDNQPQHF
TRBJ1-5,TRBD1,TRBV20-1,NA,TGCAGTGCTAGGGGGACAGGGAGCAATCAGCCCCAGCATTTT,CSARGTGSNQPQHF
TRBJ2-7,TRBD2,TRBV6-4,few,TGTGCCAGCAGTCACCTAGCGGGTTCCTACGAGCAGTACTTC,CASSHLAGSYEQYF
TRBJ2-7,NA,TRBV10-3,many,TGTGCCATCAGTGAGAGGACTTCCTCCGGCGAGCAGTACTTC,CAISERTSSGEQYF
TRBJ2-5,TRBD2,TRBV29-1,NA,TGCAGCGTTAGACTAGCGGGGGGGCGAGAGACCCAGTACTTC,CSVRLAGGRETQYF
TRBJ1-2,NA,TRBV10-3,few,TGTGCCAGCTCAGGCGGGGGGAGCTACACCTTC,CASSGGGSYTF
TRBJ1-6,NA,TRBV9,many,TGTGCCAGCAGCGTAGAGGGGGAACATTCACCCCTCCACTTT,CASSVEGEHSPLHF
TRBJ1-5,TRBD1,TRBV19,NA,TGTGCCAGTAGCCCCTGGACAGGGACTCAGCCCCAGCATTTT,CASSPWTGTQPQHF
TRBJ2-7,NA,TRBV19,few,TGTGCCAGTAGTATCAGCGGCCTTACCCACGAGCAGTACTTC,CASSISGLTHEQYF
TRBJ1-2,NA,TRBV2,NA,TGTGCCAGCAGTGAAGGGCCCCTCTATGGCTACACCTTC,CASSEGPLYGYTF